This passage covers 9 T cell receptor beta chains from one sample sequenced in a study of spatial heterogeneity in lung cancer. Specified time point: sample taken at primary tumor resection. Unsorted whole RNA from tumor, nontumor lung or frozen PBMC underwent sequencing. TCRdb independently ran MiXCR on the 5' RACE reads; one entry per CDR3 protein. The profile covers about 95,000 distinct CDR3 sequences, with roughly 8.7% appearing a single time and 6.9% taken by the ten largest. The sequences come from PBMCs, collected at surgery. Receptors originate from a male donor with early-stage non-small cell lung cancer.

The V and J genes are TRBV7-2 and TRBJ2-3; D remains unclear. The ends were cut back, 1 base at V and 0 bases at J, with 8 bases in the middle. The CDR3 has 15 residues. CDR1 and CDR2 from the germline V gene are SGHTA and FQGNSA. This chain's CDR3 is CASSLEGGSTDTQYF. In nucleotides, the CDR3 is TGTGCCAGCAGCTTAGAGGGCGGAAGCACAGATACGCAGTATTTT. Full variable domain (remainder filled in from reference TRBV7-2 and TRBJ2-3): GAGVSQSPSNKVTEKGKDVELRCDPISGHTALYWYRQSLGQGLEFLIYFQGNSAPDKSGLPSDRFSAERTGGSVSTLTIQRTQQEDSAVYLCASSLEGGSTDTQYFGPGTRLTVL.

This clonotype was counted many times. This chain uses TRBV4-1 with TRBJ2-5; D is ambiguous. The V gene lost 1 base and the J gene lost 1 base, with 10 bases spanning the gap. Germline values: CDR1 MGHRA, CDR2 YSYEKL. CDR3 length: 15 residues. CDR3 nucleotide sequence: TGCGCCAGCAGCCAAGCTGGCAGGCCCCAAGAGACCCAGTACTTC. It specifies CASSQAGRPQETQYF.

The chain recombines TRBV29-1 with TRBJ2-1, with D hard to call. The CDR3 loop spans 14 amino acids. Germline V gene lookup returns CDR1 SQVTM and CDR2 ANQGSEA. The ends were cut back, 6 bases at V and 2 bases at J, with 14 bases in the middle. The CDR3 sequence is CSVGPPSPYNEQFF. The CDR3 DNA is TGCAGCGTCGGACCCCCTAGTCCCTACAATGAGCAGTTCTTC.

This clonotype has at least ten counts. V is TRBV14 and J is TRBJ2-5; D ambiguous. V lost 5 bases, J lost 0 bases, and 7 bases lay in between. The CDR3 runs to 13 residues. Germline loops: CDR1 SGHDN, CDR2 FVKESK. The CDR3 coding sequence is TGTGCCAGCAGCTATGGGAACCAAGAGACCCAGTACTTC. This gives the protein CASSYGNQETQYF.

This clonotype was detected only a few times. This rearrangement joins TRBV3-1 to TRBJ2-5; D may be TRBD1 or TRBD2 (6 bases each). CDR1 is LGHDT, CDR2 YNNKEL, per germline (reference sequence). The V gene lost 5 bases and the J gene lost 5 bases, with 24 bases spanning the gap. The CDR3 length is 17 residues. The CDR3 DNA reads TGTGCCAGCAGCAAGGGGGAGACTAGTATTCCATCGGAGACCCAGTACTTC. It is translated as CASSKGETSIPSETQYF.

This clonotype was observed a few times. The V and J genes are TRBV29-1 and TRBJ2-1; D possibly matches TRBD1 or TRBD2 (6 bases each). The V end lost 3 bases, the J end lost 2 bases, and 14 bases lay between the germline ends. Germline V lookup: CDR1 SQVTM, CDR2 ANQGSEA. This CDR3 region has 15 residues. As DNA, the CDR3 is TGCAGCGTTGAGAGGGGGGCGGGGCCCTACAATGAGCAGTTCTTC. Its translation is CSVERGAGPYNEQFF.

This clonotype was observed a few times. The chain links TRBV2 to TRBJ2-1; D gene unclear. Germline V gene lookup returns CDR1 SNHLY and CDR2 FYNNEI. The CDR3 extends over 13 amino acids. V was cut by 8 bases and J by 0 bases, with 8 bases left in between. CDR3 in amino acids: CASCGTSYNEQFF. CDR3 DNA sequence: TGTGCCAGCTGCGGCACCTCCTACAATGAGCAGTTCTTC.

The rearrangement uses TRBV28 and TRBJ2-1; no clear D. Trimming left V 2 bases short and J 9 bases short, with 8 bases between. CDR3 length: 12 amino acids. CDR1 and CDR2 from the germline V gene are MDHEN and SYDVKM. CDR3 region: CASSLRYAEQFF. The CDR3 region has the DNA TGTGCCAGCAGTTTACGGTATGCTGAGCAGTTCTTC.

The gene calls are TRBV2 and TRBJ2-1, with D perhaps TRBD1 (5 bases). CDR1 and CDR2 from the germline V gene are SNHLY and FYNNEI. V gave up 8 bases and J gave up 2 bases, with 13 bases separating them. This CDR3 has 14 residues. Written as DNA, the CDR3 is TGTGCCAGCGCTCTAGGGGCCCCCTACAATGAGCAGTTCTTC. Its protein product is CASALGAPYNEQFF.